One and the same sample provided the 24 T cell receptor beta chains below, sequenced in a study of cytomegalovirus exposure and HLA in healthy donors. The PCR was carried out with 60 Vbeta primers and 13 Jbeta primers. Sequencing used immunoSEQ multiplex PCR; TCRdb keeps in-frame clones, though not all of them. Among about 130,000 clones listed, around 74% were seen once. The material sequenced was PBMCs. These receptors all come from a man aged 40-50 years in good health and CMV-seropositive.

The chain links TRBV27 to TRBJ2-1, with TRBD1 matching over 8 bases. This CDR3 has 16 amino acids. Germline V CDR1 and CDR2: MNHEY, SMNVEV (reference sequence). J gave up 5 bases and V 0 bases, and 6 bases lay outside the gene matches. CDR3 DNA: TGTGCCAGCAGTTTATCCCGGACAGGGCGGAACAATGAGCAGTTCTTC. Its protein product is CASSLSRTGRNNEQFF.

The J gene is TRBJ2-3, the V gene TRBV1; TRBD1, the table's D call, was not compared with the DNA. TRBV1 is listed as a pseudogene. CDR3 length equals 12 residues. CDR3 sequence reads: CTSNTGADTQYF. CDR3 nucleotide sequence: TGCACCAGCAACACAGGGGCAGATACGCAGTATTTT.

The rearrangement joins TRBV5-1 to TRBJ2-7; tentatively, D is TRBD2 (7 bases). CDR1 and CDR2 (germline): SGHRS, YFSETQ. The CDR3 has 16 amino acids. V was shortened by 4 bases and J by 0 bases, with 17 bases between the two germline ends. The chain's CDR3 is CASSRGGGAVSYEQYF. The CDR3 nucleotides read TGCGCCAGCAGCCGAGGAGGGGGGGCCGTCTCCTACGAGCAGTACTTC.

This chain links TRBV5-1 with TRBJ2-7, with D possibly being TRBD1 (6 bases). Looked up from germline, CDR1 is SGHRS and CDR2 is YFSETQ. This CDR3 is 14 amino acids long. Deletions cut 2 bases from V and 3 bases from J, with 12 bases between. CDR3 in DNA: TGCGCCAGCAGCTTTCGGCAGGGGAACTACGAGCAGTACTTC. Protein: CASSFRQGNYEQYF.

This clone has more than one count but fewer than ten. This sequence joins TRBV5-5 and TRBJ2-2; a possible D gene is TRBD2 (5 bases). The germline CDR1 and CDR2 sequences are SGHKS and YYEKEE (reference sequence). This CDR3 is built from 14 residues. V lost 3 bases, J lost 0 bases, and 6 bases lay in between. CDR3 DNA sequence: TGTGCCAGCAGCTCCGGGGCGAACACCGGGGAGCTGTTTTTT. Its protein is CASSSGANTGELFF.

The J gene is TRBJ1-1, the V gene TRBV15; 10 bases map to TRBD1. The CDR3 loop spans 17 amino acids. Germline CDR1 reads LNHNV; CDR2 reads YYDKDF (reference sequence). The V gene end was trimmed by 5 bases and the J gene end by 1 base; junction bases not matched to a gene: 10. CDR3 protein: CATSWGQGTRWNTEAFF. CDR3 nucleotide sequence: TGTGCCACCAGCTGGGGACAGGGGACCAGGTGGAACACTGAAGCTTTCTTT.

This clone was found a few times. The rearrangement joins TRBV2 to TRBJ1-2; 7 bases align to TRBD1. Germline CDR1 and CDR2: SNHLY and FYNNEI. The CDR3 contains 14 residues. V trimming: 6 bases; J trimming: 3 bases; junction bases outside the gene matches: 7. CDR3 amino acids: CASRGDSSYYGYTF. The CDR3 DNA is TGTGCCAGCAGAGGGGACAGCTCTTACTATGGCTACACCTTC.

This clone has more than one count but fewer than ten. The chain recombines TRBV5-1 with TRBJ1-1; D not resolved. The CDR3 is 14 residues long. V lost 0 bases and J lost 11, with 17 bases in between. Germline V gives CDR1 SGHRS, CDR2 YFSETQ. CDR3 amino acids: CASSLEGFPPGAFF. The CDR3 region has the DNA TGCGCCAGCAGCTTGGAAGGATTCCCCCCCGGGGCTTTCTTT.

The chain uses TRBV4-2 and TRBJ2-3, with D possibly TRBD1 on 5 matching bases. V lost 0 bases to trimming and J lost 2 bases, with 9 bases between them. Germline CDR1 LGHNA, CDR2 YNFKEQ. The length of the CDR3 is 15 residues. Here the CDR3 DNA reads TGTGCCAGCAGCCAAGACAGGGCAGCCACAGATACGCAGTATTTT. It translates to CASSQDRAATDTQYF.

The V gene is TRBV9, the J gene TRBJ2-7, with 7 nucleotides matching TRBD1. The CDR3 contains 15 residues. Losses at the gene ends were 0 bases for V and 0 bases for J; bases not matched to a gene: 3. Per the germline V gene, CDR1 is SGDLS and CDR2 is YYNGEE. CDR3 bases: TGTGCCAGCAGCGTAGGGGACAGTTCCTCCTACGAGCAGTACTTC. This encodes CASSVGDSSSYEQYF. Full variable domain (missing parts from reference TRBV9 and TRBJ2-7): DSGVTQTPKHLITATGQRVTLRCSPRSGDLSVYWYQQSLDQGLQFLIQYYNGEERAKGNILERFSAQQFPDLHSELNLSSLELGDSALYFCASSVGDSSSYEQYFGPGTRLTVT.

The table lists this clone with a few counts. The chain links TRBV30 to TRBJ1-1; D possibly corresponds to TRBD1 (6 bases). This CDR3 comprises 14 residues. CDR1 and CDR2 from the germline V gene are GTSNPN and SVGIG (reference sequence). V shed 0 bases and J shed 2 bases, with 10 bases lying between them. The CDR3 DNA sequence: TGTGCCTGGAGTGTTGGCAGGGGAAACACTGAAGCTTTCTTT. It is translated as CAWSVGRGNTEAFF.

The V gene is TRBV21-1, the J gene TRBJ1-1. TRBV21-1 is flagged as a pseudogene. There are 15 residues in the CDR3. CDR3 DNA sequence: TGTGCCAGCGCCACCTCGGGGTTTAGTGGCACTGAAGCTTTCTTT. Its translation is CASATSGFSGTEAFF.

The chain uses TRBV5-5 and TRBJ2-1; 8 bases fit TRBD2. Germline CDR1 is SGHKS and CDR2 is YYEKEE (reference sequence). This CDR3 is built from 16 residues. V was pared by 1 base and J by 2 bases, with 5 bases of the junction left unmatched. The CDR3 DNA reads as TGTGCCAGCAGCTTGCTAGCGGGCACAACCTACAATGAGCAGTTCTTC. It translates to CASSLLAGTTYNEQFF.

This chain uses TRBV5-1 with TRBJ2-3, with TRBD1 matching over 9 bases. Germline V gene data show CDR1 as SGHRS and CDR2 as YFSETQ. The V gene end was trimmed by 3 bases and the J gene end by 4 bases; junction bases not matched to a gene: 12. This CDR3 region has 17 residues. DNA for the CDR3: TGCGCCAGCAGCTCTACCGGACAGGGGCGCGGTTCAGATACGCAGTATTTT. Encoded protein: CASSSTGQGRGSDTQYF.

The chain joins TRBV28 to TRBJ2-7; TRBD1 matches 8 bases. Germline V lookup: CDR1 MDHEN, CDR2 SYDVKM. Losses at the gene ends were 7 bases for V and 5 bases for J; bases not matched to a gene: 10. The CDR3 length is 14 residues. The CDR3 bases are TGTGCCAGCACCGAGACAGGGGCGTTGGACGAGCAGTACTTC. Protein sequence: CASTETGALDEQYF.

This chain connects TRBV5-8 to TRBJ2-2, with a tentative D call TRBD2 (5 bases). Germline V lookup: CDR1 SGHTS, CDR2 YDEGEE. The CDR3 runs 14 residues. V was shortened by 9 bases and J by 2 bases, with 14 bases between the two germline ends. Here the CDR3 reads CANPGEFNTGELFF. Written as DNA, the CDR3 is TGTGCCAATCCCGGGGAATTTAACACCGGGGAGCTGTTTTTT. Supplemented by reference TRBV5-8 and TRBJ2-2, the full variable domain reads EAGVTQSPTHLIKTRGQQATLRCSPISGHTSVYWYQQALGLGLQFLLWYDEGEERNRGNFPPRFSGRQFPNYSSELNVNALELEDSALYLCANPGEFNTGELFFGEGSRLTVL.

This clone occurred once. This chain joins TRBV5-1 and TRBJ2-1; D is perhaps TRBD2 (6 bases). CDR1 and CDR2 (germline): SGHRS, YFSETQ. V shed 3 bases and J shed 12 bases, with 22 bases lying between them. This CDR3 region has 15 residues. CDR3 nucleotide sequence: TGCGCCAGCAGCTCGGGGGACGGCCGCCCAGGTTGGCAGTTCTTC. Its protein product is CASSSGDGRPGWQFF.

The rearrangement joins TRBV28 to TRBJ1-3, with a possible D match to TRBD1 (6 bases). The length of the CDR3 is 15 residues. Deletions cut 6 bases from V and 5 bases from J, with 17 bases between. Germline CDR1 reads MDHEN; CDR2 reads SYDVKM. DNA for the CDR3: TGTGCCAGCAGCAATCCGGGACAATGGAGAAACACCATATATTTT. The encoded protein is CASSNPGQWRNTIYF.

This clone was detected only a few times. The V and J genes are TRBV6-4 and TRBJ1-6; the match to TRBD1 covers 7 bases. Per germline, CDR1 MRHNA and CDR2 SNTAGT. This CDR3 region has 14 residues. Losses at the gene ends were 6 bases for V and 6 bases for J; bases not matched to a gene: 5. The CDR3 nucleotides are TGTGCCAGCAGATCGACAGGGCTTAATTCACCCCTCCACTTT. Translated: CASRSTGLNSPLHF.

CDR3 loop: CASSMGWGGSSYGYTF. The CDR3 bases are TGTGCCAGCAGCATGGGGTGGGGGGGCTCCAGCTATGGCTACACCTTC. V gene TRBV5-6 combines with J gene TRBJ1-2, with a possible D match to TRBD1 (6 bases). The CDR3 has 16 amino acids. Deletions cut 4 bases from V and 4 bases from J, with 20 bases between. Germline V gives CDR1 SGHDT, CDR2 YYEEEE.

The chain carries TRBV10-3 and TRBJ2-2, with TRBD1 as a possible D gene (6 bases). The CDR3 consists of 13 residues. V was cut by 7 bases and J by 4 bases, with 10 bases left in between. The germline V gene has CDR1 ENHRY and CDR2 SYGVKD. The CDR3 coding sequence is TGTGCCATCACCCAGGGGAGCACCGGGGAGCTGTTTTTT. Its translation is CAITQGSTGELFF.

The chain has TRBV18 and TRBJ2-2; 8 nucleotides align to TRBD1. Germline V lookup: CDR1 KGHSH, CDR2 LQKENI. Trimming took 0 bases from V and 6 from J; bases not matched to a gene: 3. The CDR3 is 15 residues long. The DNA of the CDR3 is TGTGCCAGCTCACCACCCAGGGGGCGCCCCGGGGAGCTGTTTTTT. Its translation is CASSPPRGRPGELFF.

CDR3 region: CSAKRQREAFF. DNA for the CDR3: TGCAGTGCGAAAAGACAGCGTGAAGCTTTCTTT. J is TRBJ1-1 and V is TRBV20-1, with a possible D match to TRBD1 (5 bases). CDR3 length: 11 amino acids. CDR1 is DFQATT, CDR2 SNEGSKA, per germline (reference sequence). The ends were cut back, 6 bases at V and 7 bases at J, with 12 bases in the middle.

The chain uses TRBV9 and TRBJ2-1; 10 nucleotides align to TRBD2. Germline V lookup: CDR1 SGDLS, CDR2 YYNGEE. V lost 0 bases and J lost 6; bases outside the gene matches: 12. The CDR3 is 18 residues long. CDR3 loop: CASSVVPSLAGWGNEQFF. CDR3 nucleotides: TGTGCCAGCAGCGTAGTCCCTTCACTAGCGGGGTGGGGCAATGAGCAGTTCTTC.